This is a list of T cell receptor beta chains from one sample in a study of CD8+ T cells in alopecia areata. Libraries were prepared by immunoSEQ multiplex PCR; TCRdb keeps only in-frame clonotypes and omits some of them. Here the sample spans a few hundred thousand clones, 67% being singletons. Material: CD4+ T cells sorted from blood, obtained at week 0. The receptors come from a human donor with alopecia areata. CDR3s include the opening cysteine and the closing phenylalanine or tryptophan. The order of the fields is D gene, V gene, J gene, clone size, CDR3 DNA, CDR3 protein. The D gene is left open where the match is weak. Expanded clones are given a class, and other clones once, few, many or no size at all.

TRBD2	TRBV10-2	TRBJ2-7	.	TGCGCCAGCAGTCCCCTAGCGGGGGGCGAGTACTTC	CASSPLAGGEYF
TRBD1	TRBV6-5	TRBJ2-7	.	TGTGCCAGCAGTGCGGGACAGGGCCCCAACGAGCAGTACTTC	CASSAGQGPNEQYF
.	TRBV29-1	TRBJ2-5	medium-sized	TGCAGCACCCGCCCCGGGACCCAAGAGACCCAGTACTTC	CSTRPGTQETQYF
TRBD2	TRBV5-1	TRBJ2-5	once	TGCGCCAGCAGCCCACCGACGGGGGGAGAGACCCAGTACTTC	CASSPPTGGETQYF
TRBD1	TRBV29-1	TRBJ1-2	few	TGCAGCGTTGAAGAGTTCGGGACAGGGTCTGGTGGCTACACCTTC	CSVEEFGTGSGGYTF
.	TRBV7-3	TRBJ1-5	.	TGTGCCAGCAGCTTAACGGGGATTCGGTGGAATCAGCCCCAGCATTTT	CASSLTGIRWNQPQHF
.	TRBV6-5	TRBJ1-5	.	TGTGCCAGCAGAGCCGCGGGCGCTCAGCCCCAGCATTTT	CASRAAGAQPQHF
.	TRBV30	TRBJ2-5	once	TGTGCCTGGAGCCTTTGGGGGCCCGGAGAGACCCAGTACTTC	CAWSLWGPGETQYF
.	TRBV29-1	TRBJ2-1	.	TGCAGCGCCTCCAGGGGTGGCTCCTACAATGAGCAGTTCTTC	CSASRGGSYNEQFF
.	TRBV13	TRBJ2-7	once	TGTGCCAGCAGCAAGCAGTCCTACGAGCAGTACTTC	CASSKQSYEQYF
.	TRBV7-6	TRBJ1-1	.	TGTGCCAGCAGCTCAGCAATGGGGTGGAACACTGAAGCTTTCTTT	CASSSAMGWNTEAFF
.	TRBV29-1	TRBJ2-2	.	TGCAGCGCGGGGAGGGGGATCGACACCGGGGAGCTGTTTTTT	CSAGRGIDTGELFF
TRBD1	TRBV4-3	TRBJ2-6	.	TGCGCCAGCAGCCAAGAGACAGGGGTCCCATCTGGGGCCAACGTCCTGACTTTC	CASSQETGVPSGANVLTF
TRBD2	TRBV29-1	TRBJ2-5	few	TGCAGCGCGTGTAGCGGGGAAGAGACCCAGTACTTC	CSACSGEETQYF
TRBD1	TRBV30	TRBJ2-2	few	TGTGCCCTTCCTAGACAGGGGTACGGGGAGCTGTTTTTT	CALPRQGYGELFF
.	TRBV7-2	TRBJ1-1	few	TGTGCCAGCAGCTTACACGGGGGCGTGAACACTGAAGCTTTCTTT	CASSLHGGVNTEAFF
.	TRBV27	TRBJ2-1	.	TGTGCCAGCAGTCCTCTGGGCCTAGCACGCGACAATGAGCAGTTCTTC	CASSPLGLARDNEQFF
.	TRBV27	TRBJ1-2	.	TGTGCCAGCAGTTTATCACAGTTCTATGGCTACACCTTC	CASSLSQFYGYTF
.	TRBV5-1	TRBJ2-5	.	TGCGCCAGCACCCAAGGTCGGGCGCGGGTGGAGACCCAGTACTTC	CASTQGRARVETQYF
TRBD1	TRBV25-1	TRBJ2-7	.	TGTGCCAGCAGTCCTAAAACAGGGGGAGTGACTAGAGAGCAGTACTTC	CASSPKTGGVTREQYF
TRBD2	TRBV5-6	TRBJ2-7	.	TGTGCCAGCAGGACTAGCGGGTCGTCCTACGAGCAGTACTTC	CASRTSGSSYEQYF
.	TRBV7-3	TRBJ1-1	once	TGTGCCAGCAGCTTAATGGTTGGAGGCACTGAAGCTTTCTTT	CASSLMVGGTEAFF
TRBD1	TRBV11-2	TRBJ2-7	.	TGTGCCAGCAGCTTAGGTCTGAGACAGGGGATTTACGAGCAGTACTTC	CASSLGLRQGIYEQYF
.	TRBV2	TRBJ1-6	.	TGTGCCAGCAGCGAGGAGGCAGGGAAAAATTCACCCCTCCACTTT	CASSEEAGKNSPLHF
.	TRBV29-1	TRBJ2-3	few	TGCAGCTCGAGGGGGAGGGTCACAGATACGCAGTATTTT	CSSRGRVTDTQYF
TRBD1	TRBV29-1	TRBJ2-3	.	TGCAGCGTCGACAAACAGGGGGCAACAGATACGCAGTATTTT	CSVDKQGATDTQYF
TRBD1	TRBV30	TRBJ1-2	.	TGTGCCTGGAGCGGGGGGACAGGGGGCGCAGAGGACGGCTACACCTTC	CAWSGGTGGAEDGYTF
.	TRBV29-1	TRBJ1-5	few	TGCAGCGTGACACAGGGTTACGGTCAGCCCCAGCATTTT	CSVTQGYGQPQHF
TRBD2	TRBV5-1	TRBJ2-3	.	TGCGCCAGCAGCTTTGGCGGGGGGCGAACAGATACGCAGTATTTT	CASSFGGGRTDTQYF
TRBD1	TRBV11-2	TRBJ2-1	.	TGTGCCAGCAGCACAGGGACAGGGAGCTCCTACAATGAGCAGTTCTTC	CASSTGTGSSYNEQFF
TRBD1	TRBV30	TRBJ1-6	.	TGTGCCTGGAGTTTGGGGACAGGAACCCTTAATTCACCCCTCCACTTT	CAWSLGTGTLNSPLHF
.	TRBV5-4	TRBJ2-5	once	TGTGCCAGCAGCGTCGAGGGGGGCCGGGGAGAGACCCAGTACTTC	CASSVEGGRGETQYF
.	TRBV7-2	TRBJ2-5	few	TGTGCCAGCAGCCCCATGACAGGTTCTGATGGGGAGACCCAGTACTTC	CASSPMTGSDGETQYF
.	TRBV7-9	TRBJ1-1	.	TGTGCCAGCAGCTCCCTTAGGGACCCTGAAGCTTTCTTT	CASSSLRDPEAFF
.	TRBV30	TRBJ1-6	.	TGTGCCTGGATAACAGGGCTTAATTCACCCCTCCACTTT	CAWITGLNSPLHF
.	TRBV4-3	TRBJ2-7	.	TGCGCCAGCAGCCAAGTGCCCGGGGAGTACGAGCAGTACTTC	CASSQVPGEYEQYF
TRBD1	TRBV29-1	TRBJ1-4	.	TGCAGCGTAAGCCCGGGACAGGGGAGAGACCTGTTTTTT	CSVSPGQGRDLFF
.	TRBV30	TRBJ1-2	.	TGTGCCTGGAAACCGCCGGGACAAAACTATGGCTACACCTTC	CAWKPPGQNYGYTF
TRBD2	TRBV30	TRBJ2-3	.	TGTGCCTGGAGTGGACTAGCGGGGCCCCGGGGGATGCAGTATTTT	CAWSGLAGPRGMQYF
.	TRBV7-9	TRBJ1-2	.	TGTGCCAGCAGCTTAGGGCAGTATGGCTACACCTTC	CASSLGQYGYTF
.	TRBV29-1	TRBJ2-3	.	TGCAGCGTGGAGCGGTCGGGCACAGATACGCAGTATTTT	CSVERSGTDTQYF
.	TRBV7-6	TRBJ2-3	.	TGTGCCAGCAGCTACACATCAGTTCCAGATACGCAGTATTTT	CASSYTSVPDTQYF
.	TRBV15	TRBJ2-2	.	TGTGCCACCAGCAGCACCTACCAGGCCGGGGAGCTGTTTTTT	CATSSTYQAGELFF
TRBD1	TRBV25-1	TRBJ2-7	.	TGTGCCAGCAGTGACGGACAGGGGAAGTACGAGCAGTACTTC	CASSDGQGKYEQYF
TRBD1	TRBV4-3	TRBJ2-1	.	TGCGCCAGCAGCCAAGAGGGGACAGGGATGAATGAGCAGTTCTTC	CASSQEGTGMNEQFF
TRBD1	TRBV25-1	TRBJ2-2	.	TGTGCCAGCAGCCTAGGGGGGACAGGGGTCACCGGGGAGCTGTTTTTT	CASSLGGTGVTGELFF
TRBD1	TRBV14	TRBJ1-4	.	TGTGCCAGCAGCCAAGTGCGACAGGGTGGAAAACTGCTTTTT	CASSQVRQGGKLLF
.	TRBV5-1	TRBJ2-7	once	TGCGCCAGCAGCTTGGTAGGGGGGCACTACGAGCAGTACTTC	CASSLVGGHYEQYF
.	TRBV7-9	TRBJ1-2	.	TGTGCCAGCAGCTTAGTCTCAGGGGTTGACTATGGCTACACCTTC	CASSLVSGVDYGYTF
.	TRBV5-1	TRBJ2-1	.	TGCGCCAGCAGCTTGAGGGACGGACCGTACAATGAGCAGTTCTTC	CASSLRDGPYNEQFF
.	TRBV20-1	TRBJ1-1	.	TGCAGTGCTAGTGACACTGAAGCTTTCTTT	CSASDTEAFF
TRBD2	TRBV7-2	TRBJ2-1	.	TGTGCCAGCAGCTTGCGGGGGGGTGTCAATGAGCAGTTCTTC	CASSLRGGVNEQFF
.	TRBV20-1	TRBJ2-5	.	TGCAGTGCCCCCCAGGCGTCCCAGTACTTC	CSAPQASQYF
TRBD1	TRBV29-1	TRBJ2-7	.	TGCAGCGGCGGGACAGGGATCGACGAGCAGTACTTC	CSGGTGIDEQYF